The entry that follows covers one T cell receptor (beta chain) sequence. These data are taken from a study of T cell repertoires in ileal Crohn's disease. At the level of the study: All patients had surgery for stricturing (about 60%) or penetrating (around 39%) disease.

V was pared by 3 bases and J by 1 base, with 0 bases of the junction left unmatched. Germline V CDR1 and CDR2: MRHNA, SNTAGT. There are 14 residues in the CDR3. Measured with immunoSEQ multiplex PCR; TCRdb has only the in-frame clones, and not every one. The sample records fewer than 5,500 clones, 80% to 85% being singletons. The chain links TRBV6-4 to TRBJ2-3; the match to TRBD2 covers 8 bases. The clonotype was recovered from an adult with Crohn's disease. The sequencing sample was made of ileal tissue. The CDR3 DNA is TGTGCCAGCAGTGAGACTAGCGGCACAGATACGCAGTATTTT. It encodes CASSETSGTDTQYF.